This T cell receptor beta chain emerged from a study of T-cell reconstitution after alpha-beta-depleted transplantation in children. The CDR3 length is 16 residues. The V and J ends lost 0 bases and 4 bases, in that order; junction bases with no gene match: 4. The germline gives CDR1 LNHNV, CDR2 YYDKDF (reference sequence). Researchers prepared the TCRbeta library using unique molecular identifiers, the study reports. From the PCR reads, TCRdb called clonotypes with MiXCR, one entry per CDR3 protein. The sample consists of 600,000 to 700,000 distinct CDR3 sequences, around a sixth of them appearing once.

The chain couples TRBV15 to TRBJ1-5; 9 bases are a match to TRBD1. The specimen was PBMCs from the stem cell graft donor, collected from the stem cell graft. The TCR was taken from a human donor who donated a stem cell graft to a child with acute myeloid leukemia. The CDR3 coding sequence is TGTGCCACCAGCAGAGATCCGGGACAGGGTAATCAGCCCCAGCATTTT. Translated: CATSRDPGQGNQPQHF.